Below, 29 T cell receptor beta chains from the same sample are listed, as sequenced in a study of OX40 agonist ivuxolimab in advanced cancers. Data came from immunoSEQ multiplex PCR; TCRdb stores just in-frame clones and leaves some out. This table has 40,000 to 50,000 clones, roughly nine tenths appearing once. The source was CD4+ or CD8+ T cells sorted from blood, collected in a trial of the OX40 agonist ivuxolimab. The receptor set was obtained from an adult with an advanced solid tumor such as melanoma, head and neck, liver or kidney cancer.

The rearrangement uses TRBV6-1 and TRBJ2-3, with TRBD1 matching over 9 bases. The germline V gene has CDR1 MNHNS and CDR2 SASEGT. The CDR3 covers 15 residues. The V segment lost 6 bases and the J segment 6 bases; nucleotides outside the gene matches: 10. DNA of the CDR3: TGTGCCAGCAGACCCGGGACAGGGAGCTACGATACGCAGTATTTT. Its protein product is CASRPGTGSYDTQYF.

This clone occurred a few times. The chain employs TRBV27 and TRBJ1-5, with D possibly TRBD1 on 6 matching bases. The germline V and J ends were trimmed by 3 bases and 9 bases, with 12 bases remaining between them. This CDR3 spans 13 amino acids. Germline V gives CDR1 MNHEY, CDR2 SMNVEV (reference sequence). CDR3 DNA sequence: TGTGCCAGCAGTTTGGTACCGGGGGCGCCCCAGCATTTT. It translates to CASSLVPGAPQHF.

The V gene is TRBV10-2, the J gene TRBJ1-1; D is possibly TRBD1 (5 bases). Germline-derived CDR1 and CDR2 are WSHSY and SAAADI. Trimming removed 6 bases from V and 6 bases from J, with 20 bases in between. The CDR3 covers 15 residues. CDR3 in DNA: TGCGCCAGCAGCTATTACACAGGCCAGGAAGCTGAAGCTTTCTTT. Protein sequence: CASSYYTGQEAEAFF.

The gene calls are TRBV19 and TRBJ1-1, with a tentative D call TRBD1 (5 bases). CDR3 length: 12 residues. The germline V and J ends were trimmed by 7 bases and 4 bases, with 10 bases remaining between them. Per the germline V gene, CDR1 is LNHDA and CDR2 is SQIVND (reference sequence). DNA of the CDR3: TGTGCCAGTAAAGCAGGGTTCACTGAAGCTTTCTTT. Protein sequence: CASKAGFTEAFF.

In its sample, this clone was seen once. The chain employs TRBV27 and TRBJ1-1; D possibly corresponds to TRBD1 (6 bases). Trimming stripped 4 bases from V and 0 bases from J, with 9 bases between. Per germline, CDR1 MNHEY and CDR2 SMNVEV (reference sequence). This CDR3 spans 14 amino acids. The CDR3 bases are TGTGCCAGCAGTTCCAGGGACATGAACACTGAAGCTTTCTTT. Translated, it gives CASSSRDMNTEAFF.

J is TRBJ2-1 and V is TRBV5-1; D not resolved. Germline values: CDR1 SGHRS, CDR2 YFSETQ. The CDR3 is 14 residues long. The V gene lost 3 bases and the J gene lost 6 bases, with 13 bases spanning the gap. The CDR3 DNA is TGCGCCAGCAGCTATGTTTGGTCTAGCAATGAGCAGTTCTTC. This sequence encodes CASSYVWSSNEQFF.

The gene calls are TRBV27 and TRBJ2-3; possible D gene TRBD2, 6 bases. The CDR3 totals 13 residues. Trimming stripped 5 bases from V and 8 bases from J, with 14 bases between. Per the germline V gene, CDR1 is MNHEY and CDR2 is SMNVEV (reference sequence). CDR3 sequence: CASSTSPAGTQYF. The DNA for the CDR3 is TGTGCCAGCAGTACTAGCCCCGCTGGTACGCAGTATTTT.

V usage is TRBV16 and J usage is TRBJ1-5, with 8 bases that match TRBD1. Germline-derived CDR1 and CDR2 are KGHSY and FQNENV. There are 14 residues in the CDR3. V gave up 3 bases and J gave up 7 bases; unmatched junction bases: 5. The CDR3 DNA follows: TGTGCCAGCAGCCAGGCAGGGGGCCTGCAGCCCCAGCATTTT. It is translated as CASSQAGGLQPQHF.

In nucleotides, the CDR3 is TGCGCCAGCAGCCCCGGGCCCTCTAATGAAAAACTGTTTTTT. As protein: CASSPGPSNEKLFF. The chain has TRBV4-1 and TRBJ1-4, with D uncertain. The CDR3 totals 14 residues. Trimming took 4 bases from V and 3 from J, leaving 9 bases between them. The germline V gene has CDR1 MGHRA and CDR2 YSYEKL.

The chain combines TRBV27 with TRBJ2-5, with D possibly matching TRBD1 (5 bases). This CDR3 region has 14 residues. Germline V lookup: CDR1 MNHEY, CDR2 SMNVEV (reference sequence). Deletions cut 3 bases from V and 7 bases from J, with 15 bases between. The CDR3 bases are TGTGCCAGCAGTTTGATTTTGGGCAGGGCGACCCAGTACTTC. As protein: CASSLILGRATQYF.

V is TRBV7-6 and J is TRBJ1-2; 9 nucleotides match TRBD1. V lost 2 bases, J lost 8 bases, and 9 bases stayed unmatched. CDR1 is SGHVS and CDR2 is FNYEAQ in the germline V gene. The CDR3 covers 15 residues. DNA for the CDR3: TGTGCCAGCAGCTTAACGGGGGACAGGGCCGACGGCTACACCTTC. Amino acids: CASSLTGDRADGYTF. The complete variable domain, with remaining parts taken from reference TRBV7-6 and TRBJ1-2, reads GAGVSQSPRYKVTKRGQDVALRCDPISGHVSLYWYRQALGQGPEFLTYFNYEAQQDKSGLPNDRFSAERPEGSISTLTIQRTEQRDSAMYRCASSLTGDRADGYTFGSGTRLTVV.

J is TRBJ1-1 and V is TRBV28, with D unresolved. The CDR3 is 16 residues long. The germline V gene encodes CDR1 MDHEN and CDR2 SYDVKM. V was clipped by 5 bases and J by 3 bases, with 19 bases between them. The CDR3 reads CASSPPAGIQDTEAFF. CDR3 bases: TGTGCCAGCAGTCCCCCCGCGGGTATCCAGGACACTGAAGCTTTCTTT. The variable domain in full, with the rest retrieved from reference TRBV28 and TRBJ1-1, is DVKVTQSSRYLVKRTGEKVFLECVQDMDHENMFWYRQDPGLGLRLIYFSYDVKMKEKGDIPEGYSVSREKKERFSLILESASTNQTSMYLCASSPPAGIQDTEAFFGQGTRLTVV.

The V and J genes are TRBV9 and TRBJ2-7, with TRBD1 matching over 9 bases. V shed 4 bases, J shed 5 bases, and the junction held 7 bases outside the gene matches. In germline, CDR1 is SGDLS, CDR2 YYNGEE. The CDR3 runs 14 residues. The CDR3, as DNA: TGTGCCAGCAGCCCTCGGACAGGGGTCCACGAGCAGTACTTC. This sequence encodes CASSPRTGVHEQYF. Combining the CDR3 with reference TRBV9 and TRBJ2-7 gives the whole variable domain DSGVTQTPKHLITATGQRVTLRCSPRSGDLSVYWYQQSLDQGLQFLIQYYNGEERAKGNILERFSAQQFPDLHSELNLSSLELGDSALYFCASSPRTGVHEQYFGPGTRLTVT.

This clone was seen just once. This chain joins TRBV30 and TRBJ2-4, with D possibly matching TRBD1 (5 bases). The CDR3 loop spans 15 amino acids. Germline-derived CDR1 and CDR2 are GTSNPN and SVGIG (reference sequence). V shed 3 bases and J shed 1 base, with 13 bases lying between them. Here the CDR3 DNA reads TGTGCCTGGAGGAGGCAGGGCTTCGCCAAAAACATTCAGTACTTC. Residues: CAWRRQGFAKNIQYF.

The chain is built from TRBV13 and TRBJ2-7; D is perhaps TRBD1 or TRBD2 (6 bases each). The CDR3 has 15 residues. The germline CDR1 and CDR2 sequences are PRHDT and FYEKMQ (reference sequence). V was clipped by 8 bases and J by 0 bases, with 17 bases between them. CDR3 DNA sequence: TGTGCCAGCTCACGGGGGCAGGGAGGCTCCTACGAGCAGTACTTC. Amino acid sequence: CASSRGQGGSYEQYF.

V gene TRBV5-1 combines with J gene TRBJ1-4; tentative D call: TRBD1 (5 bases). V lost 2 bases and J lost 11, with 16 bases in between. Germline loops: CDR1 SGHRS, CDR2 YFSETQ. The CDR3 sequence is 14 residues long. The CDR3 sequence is CASSFSDNGEKLFF. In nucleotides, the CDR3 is TGCGCCAGCAGCTTCTCGGACAACGGCGAGAAACTGTTTTTT.

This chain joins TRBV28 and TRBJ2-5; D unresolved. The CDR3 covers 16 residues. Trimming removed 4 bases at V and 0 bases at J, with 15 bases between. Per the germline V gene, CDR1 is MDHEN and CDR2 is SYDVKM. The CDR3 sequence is CASSSHLEKNQETQYF. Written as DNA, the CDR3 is TGTGCCAGCAGTTCCCACCTTGAAAAGAACCAAGAGACCCAGTACTTC.

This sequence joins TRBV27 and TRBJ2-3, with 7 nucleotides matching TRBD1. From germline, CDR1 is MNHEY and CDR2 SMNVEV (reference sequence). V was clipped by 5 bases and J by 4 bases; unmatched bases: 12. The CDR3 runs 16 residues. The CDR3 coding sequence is TGTGCCAGCAGTAAGTCAGGGGGAATGGGCCCAGATACGCAGTATTTT. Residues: CASSKSGGMGPDTQYF.

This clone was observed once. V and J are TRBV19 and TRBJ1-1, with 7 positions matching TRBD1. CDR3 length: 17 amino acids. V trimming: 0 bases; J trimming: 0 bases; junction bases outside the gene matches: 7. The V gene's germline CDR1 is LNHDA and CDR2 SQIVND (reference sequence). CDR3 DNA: TGTGCCAGTAGTATAGATAACACAGGGGCCATGAACACTGAAGCTTTCTTT. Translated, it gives CASSIDNTGAMNTEAFF.

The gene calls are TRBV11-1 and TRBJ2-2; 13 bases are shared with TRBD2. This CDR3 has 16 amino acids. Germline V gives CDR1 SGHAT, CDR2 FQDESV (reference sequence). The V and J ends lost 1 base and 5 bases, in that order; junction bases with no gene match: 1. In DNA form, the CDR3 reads TGTGCCAGCAGCTTAGGACTAGCGGGAGGAACCGGGGAGCTGTTTTTT. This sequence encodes CASSLGLAGGTGELFF.

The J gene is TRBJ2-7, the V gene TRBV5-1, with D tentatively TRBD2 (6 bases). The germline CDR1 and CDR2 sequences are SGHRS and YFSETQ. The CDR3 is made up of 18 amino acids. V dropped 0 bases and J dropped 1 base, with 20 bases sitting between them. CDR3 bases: TGCGCCAGCAGCTTGGCCCCGGCACTTGGGGGGAGATCCTACGAGCAGTACTTC. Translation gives CASSLAPALGGRSYEQYF.

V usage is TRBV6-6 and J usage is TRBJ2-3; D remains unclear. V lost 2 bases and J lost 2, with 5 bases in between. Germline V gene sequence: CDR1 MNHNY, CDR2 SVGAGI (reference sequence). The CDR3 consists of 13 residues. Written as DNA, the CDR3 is TGTGCCAGCAGTTACGTTACCACAGATACGCAGTATTTT. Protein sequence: CASSYVTTDTQYF.

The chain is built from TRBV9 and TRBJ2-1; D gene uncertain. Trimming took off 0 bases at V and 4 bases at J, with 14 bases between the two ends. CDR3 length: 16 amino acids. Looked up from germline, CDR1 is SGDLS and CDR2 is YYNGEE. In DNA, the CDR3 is TGTGCCAGCAGCGTAGTTGGAGAAGGCGGATACAATGAGCAGTTCTTC. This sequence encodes CASSVVGEGGYNEQFF.

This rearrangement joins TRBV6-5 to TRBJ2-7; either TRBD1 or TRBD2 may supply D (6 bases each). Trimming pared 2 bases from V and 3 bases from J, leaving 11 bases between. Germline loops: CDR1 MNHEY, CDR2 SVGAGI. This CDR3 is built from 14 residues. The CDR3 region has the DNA TGTGCCAGCAGTTACGGCGGAGGGGGCTACGAGCAGTACTTC. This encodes CASSYGGGGYEQYF.

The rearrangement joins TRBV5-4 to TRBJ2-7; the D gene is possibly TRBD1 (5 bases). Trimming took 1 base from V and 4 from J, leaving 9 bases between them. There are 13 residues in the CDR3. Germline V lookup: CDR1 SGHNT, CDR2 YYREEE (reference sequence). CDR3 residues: CASSLNRNYEQYF. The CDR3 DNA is TGTGCCAGCAGCTTGAACAGGAATTACGAGCAGTACTTC.

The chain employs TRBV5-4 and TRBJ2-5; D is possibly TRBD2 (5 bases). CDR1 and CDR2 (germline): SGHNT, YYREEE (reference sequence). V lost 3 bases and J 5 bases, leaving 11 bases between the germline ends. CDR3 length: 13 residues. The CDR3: CASSWENSETQYF. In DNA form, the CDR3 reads TGTGCCAGCAGCTGGGAGAACTCGGAGACCCAGTACTTC.

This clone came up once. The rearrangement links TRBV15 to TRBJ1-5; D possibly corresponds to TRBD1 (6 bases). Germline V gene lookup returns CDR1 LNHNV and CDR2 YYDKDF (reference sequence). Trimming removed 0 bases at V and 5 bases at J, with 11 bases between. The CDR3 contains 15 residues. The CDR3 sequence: CATSRDRGAHQPQHF. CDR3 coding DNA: TGTGCCACCAGCAGAGACCGGGGGGCCCATCAGCCCCAGCATTTT.

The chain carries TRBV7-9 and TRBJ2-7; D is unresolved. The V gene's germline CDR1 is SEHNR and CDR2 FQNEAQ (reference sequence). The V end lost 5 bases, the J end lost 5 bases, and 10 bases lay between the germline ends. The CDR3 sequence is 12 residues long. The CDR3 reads CASSLGSDEQYV. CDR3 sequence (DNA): TGTGCCAGCAGCCTAGGGTCCGACGAGCAGTACGTC.

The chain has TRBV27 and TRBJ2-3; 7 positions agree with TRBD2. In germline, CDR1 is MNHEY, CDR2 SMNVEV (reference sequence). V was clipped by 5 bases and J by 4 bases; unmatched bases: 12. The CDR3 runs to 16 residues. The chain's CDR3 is CASSQDPGRAADTQYF. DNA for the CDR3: TGTGCCAGCAGTCAAGACCCGGGGAGGGCGGCAGATACGCAGTATTTT.